Listed below are T cell receptor beta chains from one sample, sequenced in a study of shared clonotypes between healthy human individuals. Here immunoSEQ multiplex PCR was the method, and the copy in TCRdb shows in-frame clones only, minus some. The sample holds around 700,000 clones, 60% to 80% seen once. Material: memory CD4+ T cells sorted from blood. These receptors were taken from a woman aged 30 to 39 in good health. The CDR3 runs from the conserved cysteine through the conserved F or W. The D gene is left open where the match is weak. Clone size is not always given. Where it is, it says once, few, many or a class for expanded clones.

>TRBD2|.|TRBJ2-1|TRBV25-1
CASTGTSSNEQFF
TGTGCCAGCACCGGGACTAGCAGCAATGAGCAGTTCTTC
>.|once|TRBJ2-5|TRBV7-2
CASSLAGSKETQYF
TGTGCCAGCAGCTTGGCAGGGTCGAAAGAGACCCAGTACTTC
>TRBD1|.|TRBJ2-1|TRBV9
CASSVGERDRGSYNEQFF
TGTGCCAGCAGCGTAGGTGAGCGGGACAGGGGATCCTACAATGAGCAGTTCTTC
>TRBD2|few|TRBJ2-2|TRBV5-8
CASSLTLTSDSNTGELFF
TGTGCCAGCAGCTTGACACTCACTAGCGATTCAAACACCGGGGAGCTGTTTTTT
>TRBD1|.|TRBJ1-5|TRBV19
CASDPRDSSNQPQHF
TGTGCCAGTGACCCCCGGGACAGCAGCAATCAGCCCCAGCATTTT
>.|.|TRBJ2-7|TRBV7-8
CASSLVSGSREQYF
TGTGCCAGCAGCTTAGTATCTGGATCGCGGGAGCAGTACTTC
>.|.|TRBJ1-2|TRBV28
CASSLSSYGYTF
TGTGCCAGCAGTTTAAGCAGCTATGGCTACACCTTC
>TRBD1|.|TRBJ1-1|TRBV2
CASSRQGENTEAFF
TGTGCCAGCAGTCGACAGGGGGAGAACACTGAAGCTTTCTTT
>TRBD2|.|TRBJ2-1|TRBV10-3
CAISDAGGYNEQFF
TGTGCCATCAGTGATGCGGGAGGCTACAATGAGCAGTTCTTC
>.|.|TRBJ2-5|TRBV5-1
CASSLDGVRETQYF
TGCGCCAGCAGCTTGGACGGGGTTAGGGAGACCCAGTACTTC
>TRBD2|few|TRBJ2-5|TRBV11-2
CASSLLAGQETQYF
TGTGCCAGCAGCTTACTAGCGGGACAAGAGACCCAGTACTTC
>.|.|TRBJ2-7|TRBV5-1
CASQGGSQYEQYF
TGCGCCAGCCAGGGAGGATCACAGTACGAGCAGTACTTC
>.|.|TRBJ2-3|TRBV7-2
CASSLASTGRSDTQYF
TGTGCCAGCAGCTTAGCGTCTACCGGGAGATCAGATACGCAGTATTTT
>TRBD2|.|TRBJ2-7|TRBV28
CASSPPGAGGPEAYEQYF
TGTGCCAGCAGTCCCCCAGGTGCGGGAGGGCCCGAAGCCTACGAGCAGTACTTC
>.|once|TRBJ1-2|TRBV28
CASSSFYRLQLHGYTF
TGTGCCAGCAGTTCCTTCTACAGGTTGCAACTCCATGGCTACACCTTC
>.|once|TRBJ1-5|TRBV27
CASSYNPNSNQPQHF
TGTGCCAGCAGTTATAACCCTAATAGCAATCAGCCCCAGCATTTT
>.|.|TRBJ1-5|TRBV5-1
CASSLAGTWPQHF
TGCGCCAGCAGCTTGGCCGGGACTTGGCCCCAGCATTTT
>TRBD2|.|TRBJ2-7|TRBV27
CASSRASLAPEQYF
TGTGCCAGCAGTCGCGCGTCACTAGCGCCGGAGCAGTACTTC
>.|few|TRBJ2-1|TRBV5-1
CASSLEGGYNEQFF
TGCGCCAGCAGCTTAGAGGGCGGATACAATGAGCAGTTCTTC
>.|many|TRBJ2-5|TRBV5-4
CASTEAQGRKTQYF
TGTGCCAGCACCGAAGCACAGGGAAGGAAGACCCAGTACTTC
>.|.|TRBJ1-2|TRBV2
CASAERPGTSGYTF
TGTGCCAGTGCAGAACGGCCAGGGACTAGCGGCTACACCTTC
>.|.|TRBJ2-7|TRBV5-8
CASNQRQGSYEQYF
TGTGCCAGCAACCAGCGCCAAGGATCCTACGAGCAGTACTTC
>TRBD2|.|TRBJ2-7|TRBV5-4
CASSPSSGTAYEQYF
TGTGCCAGCAGCCCATCTAGCGGGACAGCCTACGAGCAGTACTTC
>TRBD2|.|TRBJ2-4|TRBV6-6
CASSYRGDGAKNIQYF
TGTGCCAGCAGTTACCGGGGGGACGGAGCCAAAAACATTCAGTACTTC
>.|once|TRBJ2-7|TRBV2
CASTGGLGTIEQYF
TGTGCCAGCACCGGGGGCCTAGGAACCATCGAGCAGTACTTC
>TRBD2|few|TRBJ2-5|TRBV5-1
CASSLVLADQETQYF
TGCGCCAGCAGCTTGGTCCTAGCGGACCAAGAGACCCAGTACTTC
>.|.|TRBJ2-3|TRBV9
CASSAKGGLAYTDTQYF
TGTGCCAGCAGCGCGAAAGGGGGGCTAGCGTACACAGATACGCAGTATTTT
>.|.|TRBJ2-7|TRBV27
CASSLVSTGSPRGEQYF
TGTGCCAGCAGTTTAGTTTCGACCGGGTCCCCAAGGGGGGAGCAGTACTTC
>.|few|TRBJ2-7|TRBV5-1
CASSFQVGSYEQYF
TGCGCCAGCAGCTTCCAGGTCGGTTCCTACGAGCAGTACTTC
>TRBD1|many|TRBJ2-1|TRBV5-1
CASSGDSPSYNEQFF
TGCGCCAGCAGCGGGGACAGTCCCTCCTACAATGAGCAGTTCTTC
>TRBD2|.|TRBJ2-1|TRBV7-2
CASSPQAGDWNEQFF
TGTGCCAGCAGCCCGCAAGCGGGAGATTGGAATGAGCAGTTCTTC
>TRBD2|.|TRBJ2-1|TRBV5-1
CASSFSVLAGGMNEQFF
TGCGCCAGCAGCTTCAGTGTACTAGCGGGAGGGATGAATGAGCAGTTCTTC
>.|.|TRBJ2-5|TRBV5-1
CASSSSGETQYF
TGCGCCAGCAGCTCTTCGGGCGAGACCCAGTACTTC
>.|.|TRBJ2-7|TRBV14
CASSQGNFVYEQYF
TGTGCCAGCAGCCAAGGTAACTTTGTCTACGAGCAGTACTTC
>TRBD1|.|TRBJ2-4|TRBV7-9
CASSQTTGQGASKNIQYF
TGTGCCAGCAGCCAAACGACGGGACAGGGGGCATCAAAAAACATTCAGTACTTC
>.|.|TRBJ2-5|TRBV18
CASSPGYQETQYF
TGTGCCAGCTCACCCGGCTACCAAGAGACCCAGTACTTC
>TRBD1|.|TRBJ1-2|TRBV4-1
CASNTGTGNYGYTF
TGCGCCAGCAATACCGGGACAGGGAACTATGGCTACACCTTC
>.|many|TRBJ2-7|TRBV5-1
CASSLGTYEQYF
TGCGCCAGCAGCTTGGGTACCTACGAGCAGTACTTC
>.|.|TRBJ1-4|TRBV19
CASSIGTNEKLFF
TGTGCCAGTAGTATCGGGACCAATGAAAAACTGTTTTTT
>.|.|TRBJ2-1|TRBV29-1
CSGRSWAYNEQFF
TGCAGCGGACGCTCTTGGGCCTACAATGAGCAGTTCTTC
>.|.|TRBJ2-3|TRBV9
CASSVRGDTQYF
TGTGCCAGCAGCGTGAGAGGGGATACGCAGTATTTT
>.|.|TRBJ1-2|TRBV5-1
CASSSLPGEGLGYTF
TGCGCCAGCAGCTCACTCCCAGGGGAGGGTCTTGGCTACACCTTC
>.|.|TRBJ1-1|TRBV9
CASSRRGGDRNTEAFF
TGTGCCAGCAGCCGAAGGGGTGGGGACCGGAACACTGAAGCTTTCTTT
>TRBD2|once|TRBJ2-1|TRBV30
CAWSGGGIRFF
TGTGCCTGGAGTGGGGGGGGAATTCGGTTCTTC
>.|few|TRBJ2-6|TRBV6-1
CASSDQPSNVLTF
TGTGCCAGCAGTGATCAGCCTTCCAACGTCCTGACTTTC
>.|.|TRBJ2-7|TRBV20-1
CSARTGDEQYF
TGCAGTGCTAGGACTGGGGACGAGCAGTACTTC